Listed below are T cell receptor beta chains from one sample, sequenced in a study of T cell repertoires in cytomegalovirus infection. Antigen specificity for these receptors is unknown. TCRdb processed the reads anew with MiXCR; each CDR3 protein has one entry. The top ten hold around 50% of the sample, which has 110,000 to 150,000 distinct CDR3 sequences, around 32% seen once. The material was CD8+ T cells from cultured PBMCs, obtained from culture after CMV antigen stimulation. The receptors come from a human donor in good health (CMV status not recorded). Some clones in this sample may be carry-over from other donors' samples. Both conserved end residues are trimmed from each CDR3. The D gene is left open where the match is weak.

cdr3_length,j_call,d_call,v_call,cdr3_aa
10,TRBJ1-1,.,TRBV13,ASSLGQNEAF
13,TRBJ1-5,TRBD1,TRBV20-1,SATDRGPTNQPQH
12,TRBJ2-3,.,TRBV7-6,ASSPSGAPDTQY
13,TRBJ2-3,.,TRBV12-5,ASGSPGGGTDTQY
14,TRBJ2-7,TRBD1,TRBV12-3/TRBV12-4,ASSFPPGQGTYEQY
13,TRBJ2-7,.,TRBV19,ASSMGALGGYEQY
12,TRBJ1-1,.,TRBV25-1,ASSEEEGGTEAF
12,TRBJ2-7,.,TRBV7-2,ASSLATGSYEQY
16,TRBJ2-2,TRBD2,TRBV12-3/TRBV12-4,ASSTLGLAGGNTGELF
9,TRBJ2-7,.,TRBV7-4,ASSLNDEQY
11,TRBJ2-2,.,TRBV14,ASSQGGSRELF
14,TRBJ1-1,TRBD1,TRBV6-1,ASSEPDREMNTEAF
12,TRBJ2-7,.,TRBV7-8,ASSLGLPGHEQY
14,TRBJ1-2,TRBD1,TRBV7-2,ASSPTGGTGTYGYT
11,TRBJ2-7,.,TRBV27,ASSLSWQAEQY
10,TRBJ2-7,.,TRBV12-3/TRBV12-4,ASSFEAYEQY
13,TRBJ1-3,TRBD1,TRBV10-3,AISERQGSGNTIY
12,TRBJ1-4,.,TRBV6-2/TRBV6-3,ASSYSATNEKLF
13,TRBJ2-1,TRBD1,TRBV12-3/TRBV12-4,ASSLGRGRFNEQF
14,TRBJ2-7,.,TRBV5-6,ASSFVPYSGAYEQY
11,TRBJ2-5,TRBD2,TRBV7-2,ASSAGGRETQY
11,TRBJ1-4,.,TRBV13,ASSLAGVEKLF
12,TRBJ2-7,TRBD2,TRBV28,ASSSRGGEEEQY
11,TRBJ2-1,.,TRBV6-6,ASSYQEYNEQF
12,TRBJ1-3,.,TRBV7-6,ASSRPGAGNTIY
13,TRBJ1-5,.,TRBV27,ASSLFGVDNQPQH
14,TRBJ1-2,.,TRBV2,ASNGGLTRFNYGYT
16,TRBJ2-5,TRBD2,TRBV7-7,ASSLRLAGGLYQETQY
13,TRBJ2-3,.,TRBV2,ASSKARINTDTQY
14,TRBJ2-3,.,TRBV7-9,ASSSTRTASTDTQY
12,TRBJ1-1,.,TRBV7-9,ASSFPARGTEAF
11,TRBJ1-1,.,TRBV5-1,ASSPGTDTEAF
14,TRBJ1-5,TRBD1,TRBV19,ASSTTGQVSNQPQH
13,TRBJ1-1,.,TRBV7-6,ASSAAGLMNTEAF
9,TRBJ1-1,.,TRBV12-3/TRBV12-4,AKQQVIEAF
10,TRBJ1-2,.,TRBV19,ASSIGGIGYT
13,TRBJ2-3,TRBD2,TRBV27,ASSSTSGGFDTQY
12,TRBJ2-7,.,TRBV29-1,SVEAPGTVYEQY
13,TRBJ1-3,.,TRBV11-3,AGSLVADRGSTIY
11,TRBJ1-1,TRBD1,TRBV2,ASCIQGATEAF
14,TRBJ2-1,.,TRBV7-8,ASSLAGLTLGNEQF
11,TRBJ2-1,.,TRBV11-2,ASRLGWLNEQF
12,TRBJ2-3,TRBD2,TRBV10-3,TITGEGWPDTQY
13,TRBJ2-3,.,TRBV28,ASSLWTGYSDTQY
16,TRBJ2-1,.,TRBV20-1,SAGRTHSGKSSYNEQF
12,TRBJ1-1,TRBD1,TRBV27,ASSFGTGPSMAF
13,TRBJ1-2,.,TRBV7-4,ASEWAPGEGYGYT
12,TRBJ2-5,.,TRBV7-2,ASSSWTDQETQY
12,TRBJ2-1,.,TRBV14,ASSQVGRGNEQF
15,TRBJ2-1,.,TRBV6-5,ASSYTFQGTSYNEQF
13,TRBJ2-1,.,TRBV7-6,ASSLTPGGHNEQF
11,TRBJ1-1,.,TRBV19,ASSNDMNTEAF
12,TRBJ2-7,.,TRBV9,ASSTRDIDYEQY
12,TRBJ1-1,.,TRBV7-2,ASSTSGVYTEAF
12,TRBJ2-7,.,TRBV4-1,ASSQVVGLYEQY
11,TRBJ1-1,.,TRBV19,ASRGGWNTEAF
10,TRBJ2-3,.,TRBV7-8,ASRQLIGEQY
12,TRBJ1-1,TRBD1,TRBV6-6,ASYDRGVNTEAF
12,TRBJ2-1,.,TRBV14,ASSPNGVYNEQF
13,TRBJ2-5,.,TRBV6-2/TRBV6-3,ASSYSWGAQETQY